This T cell receptor beta chain was captured in a study of shared clonotypes between healthy human individuals. Assay used: immunoSEQ multiplex PCR; TCRdb lists only in-frame clones, some missing. This sample has 850,000 to 1,200,000 clones, with about 75% found just once. As to this clone: The antigen is not known. Other DNA sequences in the sample encode the same CDR3.

Findings and caveats of the study: The authors sampled blood alone, and tissue repertoires likely differ. A handful of donors showed sharing of approximately 5% of naive CD4 clonotypes. Investigators expected sequencing depth to affect clonotype sharing among donors. Non-shared clonotypes were found to have lower generation probabilities than the clonotypes that were shared by all four of the sorted-subset donors.

The germline CDR1 and CDR2 sequences are GTSNPN and SVGIG (reference sequence). V was pared by 3 bases and J by 2 bases, with 0 bases of the junction left unmatched. This CDR3 contains 12 residues. The sequencing input was memory CD4+ T cells sorted from blood. The subset: CD45RA-negative fraction. The source is a man aged 18 to 29 in good health. The rearrangement uses TRBV30 and TRBJ2-5; TRBD1 agrees at 7 bases. The CDR3, as DNA: TGTGCCTGGAGCAGGGGGCAAGAGACCCAGTACTTC. Protein sequence: CAWSRGQETQYF.